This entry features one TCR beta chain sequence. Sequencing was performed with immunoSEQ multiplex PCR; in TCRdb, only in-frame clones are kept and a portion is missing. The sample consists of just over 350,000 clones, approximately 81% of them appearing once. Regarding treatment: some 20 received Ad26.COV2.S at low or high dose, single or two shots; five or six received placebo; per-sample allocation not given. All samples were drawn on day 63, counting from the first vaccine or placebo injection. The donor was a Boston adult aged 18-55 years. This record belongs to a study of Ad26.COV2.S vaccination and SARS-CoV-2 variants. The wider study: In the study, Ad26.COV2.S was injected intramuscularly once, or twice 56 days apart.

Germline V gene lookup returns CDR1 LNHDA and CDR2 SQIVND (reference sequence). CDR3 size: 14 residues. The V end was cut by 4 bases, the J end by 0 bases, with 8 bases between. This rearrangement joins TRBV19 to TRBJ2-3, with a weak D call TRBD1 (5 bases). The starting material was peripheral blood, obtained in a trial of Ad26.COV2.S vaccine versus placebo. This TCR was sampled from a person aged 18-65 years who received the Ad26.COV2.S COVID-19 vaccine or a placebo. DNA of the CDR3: TGTGCCAGTAGTAGACAGCCGAGCACAGATACGCAGTATTTT. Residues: CASSRQPSTDTQYF.